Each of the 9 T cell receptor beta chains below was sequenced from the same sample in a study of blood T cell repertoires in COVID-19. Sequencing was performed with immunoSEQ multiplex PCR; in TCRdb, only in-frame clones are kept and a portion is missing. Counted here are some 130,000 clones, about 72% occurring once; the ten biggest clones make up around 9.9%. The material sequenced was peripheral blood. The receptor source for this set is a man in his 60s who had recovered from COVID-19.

The CDR3: CASREGAGNTEAFF. CDR3 DNA: TGTGCCAGCAGAGAAGGGGCAGGGAACACTGAAGCTTTCTTT. The chain has TRBV7-3 and TRBJ1-1; D may be TRBD1 (5 bases). The CDR3 length is 14 residues. CDR1 is SGHTA, CDR2 FQGTGA, per germline. V shed 6 bases and J shed 1 base, with 12 bases lying between them. Full variable domain (outside the CDR3, taken from reference TRBV7-3 and TRBJ1-1): GAGVSQTPSNKVTEKGKYVELRCDPISGHTALYWYRQSLGQGPEFLIYFQGTGAADDSGLPNDRFFAVRPEGSVSTLKIQRTERGDSAVYLCASREGAGNTEAFFGQGTRLTVV.

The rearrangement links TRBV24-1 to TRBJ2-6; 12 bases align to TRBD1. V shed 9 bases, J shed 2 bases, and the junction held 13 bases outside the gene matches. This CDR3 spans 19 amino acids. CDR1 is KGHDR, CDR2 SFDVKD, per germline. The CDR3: CATGTGGGLGKTGANVLTF. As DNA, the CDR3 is TGTGCCACCGGGACAGGGGGCGGGCTGGGGAAGACTGGGGCCAACGTCCTGACTTTC.

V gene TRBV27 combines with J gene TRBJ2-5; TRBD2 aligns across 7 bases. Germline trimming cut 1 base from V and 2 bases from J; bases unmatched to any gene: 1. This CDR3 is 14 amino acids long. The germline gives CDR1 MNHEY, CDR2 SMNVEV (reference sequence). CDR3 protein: CASSLWGGQETQYF. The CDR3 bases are TGTGCCAGCAGTTTATGGGGGGGTCAAGAGACCCAGTACTTC.

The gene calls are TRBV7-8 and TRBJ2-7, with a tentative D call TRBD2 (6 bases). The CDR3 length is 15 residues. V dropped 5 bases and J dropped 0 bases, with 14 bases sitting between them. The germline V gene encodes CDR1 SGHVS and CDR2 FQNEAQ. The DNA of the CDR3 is TGTGCCAGCAGCCGAGAAATAGCGGCCTCCTACGAGCAGTACTTC. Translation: CASSREIAASYEQYF.

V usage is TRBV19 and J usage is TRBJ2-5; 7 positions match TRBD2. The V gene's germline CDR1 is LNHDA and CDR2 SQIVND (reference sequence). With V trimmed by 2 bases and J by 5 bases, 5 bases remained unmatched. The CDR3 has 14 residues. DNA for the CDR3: TGTGCCAGTAGTATAAGAGAAGCGGGGGAGACCCAGTACTTC. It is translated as CASSIREAGETQYF.

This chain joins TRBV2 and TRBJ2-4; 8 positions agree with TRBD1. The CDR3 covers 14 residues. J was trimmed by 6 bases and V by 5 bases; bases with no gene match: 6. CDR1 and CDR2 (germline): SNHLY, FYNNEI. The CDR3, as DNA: TGTGCCAGCAGTCCCGGGACAGGCGGAAACATTCAGTACTTC. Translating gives CASSPGTGGNIQYF. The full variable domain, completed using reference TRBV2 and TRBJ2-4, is EPEVTQTPSHQVTQMGQEVILRCVPISNHLYFYWYRQILGQKVEFLVSFYNNEISEKSEIFDDQFSVERPDGSNFTLKIRSTKLEDSAMYFCASSPGTGGNIQYFGAGTRLSVL.

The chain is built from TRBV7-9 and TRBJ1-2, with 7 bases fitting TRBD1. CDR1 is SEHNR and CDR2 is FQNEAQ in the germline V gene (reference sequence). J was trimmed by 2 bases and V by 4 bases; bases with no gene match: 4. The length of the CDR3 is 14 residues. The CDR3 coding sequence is TGTGCCAGCAGCTCCCCGACAGGGAACTATGGCTACACCTTC. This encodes CASSSPTGNYGYTF. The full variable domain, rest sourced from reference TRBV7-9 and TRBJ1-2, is DTGVSQNPRHKITKRGQNVTFRCDPISEHNRLYWYRQTLGQGPEFLTYFQNEAQLEKSRLLSDRFSAERPKGSFSTLEIQRTEQGDSAMYLCASSSPTGNYGYTFGSGTRLTVV.

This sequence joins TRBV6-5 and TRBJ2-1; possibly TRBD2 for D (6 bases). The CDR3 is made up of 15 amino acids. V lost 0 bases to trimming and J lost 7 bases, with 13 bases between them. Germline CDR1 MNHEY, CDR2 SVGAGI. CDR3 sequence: CASSYSRLGPNEQFF. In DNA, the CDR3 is TGTGCCAGCAGTTACTCGCGACTAGGCCCAAATGAGCAGTTCTTC.

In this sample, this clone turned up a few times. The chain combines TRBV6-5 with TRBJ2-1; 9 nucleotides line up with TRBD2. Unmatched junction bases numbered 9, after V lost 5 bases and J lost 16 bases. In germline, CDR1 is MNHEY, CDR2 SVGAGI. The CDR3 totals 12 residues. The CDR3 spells CASSPSGVGGFF. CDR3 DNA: TGTGCCAGCAGTCCTAGCGGGGTGGGTGGATTCTTC.